This entry features one T cell receptor beta chain sequence. The data were taken from a study of T cell responses to AZD1222 COVID-19 vaccine. V dropped 0 bases and J dropped 15 bases, with 12 bases sitting between them. This CDR3 comprises 12 residues. CDR1 and CDR2 (germline): MNHEY, SMNVEV (reference sequence). Method: immunoSEQ multiplex PCR; TCRdb's copy keeps in-frame clones and lacks some. The sample consists of some 150,000 clones, roughly 91% of them appearing once. The rearrangement joins TRBV27 to TRBJ1-5; D gene ambiguous. The material was peripheral blood, obtained on day 0 of AZD1222 vaccination. The receptor comes from an adult in good health. The CDR3 DNA follows: TGTGCCAGCAGTTTATCCGGAGGGATTCTGCATTTT. Its protein product is CASSLSGGILHF.